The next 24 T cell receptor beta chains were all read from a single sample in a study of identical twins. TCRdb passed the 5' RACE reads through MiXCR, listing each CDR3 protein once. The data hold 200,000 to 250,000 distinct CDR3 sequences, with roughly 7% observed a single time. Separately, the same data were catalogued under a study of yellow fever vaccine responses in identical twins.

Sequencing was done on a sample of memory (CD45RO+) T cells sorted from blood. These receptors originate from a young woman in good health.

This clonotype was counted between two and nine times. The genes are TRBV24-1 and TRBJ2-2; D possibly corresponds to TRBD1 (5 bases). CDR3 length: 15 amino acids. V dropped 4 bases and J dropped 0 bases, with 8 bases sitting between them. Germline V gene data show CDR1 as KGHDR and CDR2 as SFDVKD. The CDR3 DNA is TGTGCCACCAGTGAGGGGCCCTCGAACACCGGGGAGCTGTTTTTT. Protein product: CATSEGPSNTGELFF.

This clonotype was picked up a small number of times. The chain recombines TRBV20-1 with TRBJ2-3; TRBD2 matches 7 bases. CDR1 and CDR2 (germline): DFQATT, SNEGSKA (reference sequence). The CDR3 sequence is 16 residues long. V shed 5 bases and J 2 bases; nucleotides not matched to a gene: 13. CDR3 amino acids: CSAAPLAAGDTDTQYF. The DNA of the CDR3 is TGCAGTGCTGCACCCTTAGCGGCGGGGGACACAGATACGCAGTATTTT.

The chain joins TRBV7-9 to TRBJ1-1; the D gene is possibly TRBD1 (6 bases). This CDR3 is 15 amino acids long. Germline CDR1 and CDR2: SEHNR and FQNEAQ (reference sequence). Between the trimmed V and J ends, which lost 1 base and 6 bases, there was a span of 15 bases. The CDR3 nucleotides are TGTGCCAGCAGCTTAGTGGGGGGGCGTGCCGCTGAAGCTTTCTTT. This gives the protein CASSLVGGRAAEAFF.

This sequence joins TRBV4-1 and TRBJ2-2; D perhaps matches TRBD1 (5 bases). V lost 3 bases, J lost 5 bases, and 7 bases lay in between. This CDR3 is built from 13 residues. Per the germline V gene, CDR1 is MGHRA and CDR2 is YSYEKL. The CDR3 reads CASSHAGTGELFF. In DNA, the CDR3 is TGCGCCAGCAGCCACGCAGGGACCGGGGAGCTGTTTTTT.

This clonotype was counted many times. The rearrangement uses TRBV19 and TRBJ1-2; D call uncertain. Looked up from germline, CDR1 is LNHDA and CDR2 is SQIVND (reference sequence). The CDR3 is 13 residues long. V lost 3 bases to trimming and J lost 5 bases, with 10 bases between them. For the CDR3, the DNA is TGTGCCAGTAGTATCACGTCGGTTTATGGCTACACCTTC. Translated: CASSITSVYGYTF.

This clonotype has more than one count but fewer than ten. CDR3 in DNA: TGCGCCAGCAGCTTGGTCTGGATGAACACTGAAGCTTTCTTT. Amino acids: CASSLVWMNTEAFF. This rearrangement joins TRBV5-1 to TRBJ1-1; D gene uncertain. This CDR3 has 14 amino acids. Germline CDR1 SGHRS, CDR2 YFSETQ. Trimming removed 0 bases at V and 0 bases at J, with 6 bases between.

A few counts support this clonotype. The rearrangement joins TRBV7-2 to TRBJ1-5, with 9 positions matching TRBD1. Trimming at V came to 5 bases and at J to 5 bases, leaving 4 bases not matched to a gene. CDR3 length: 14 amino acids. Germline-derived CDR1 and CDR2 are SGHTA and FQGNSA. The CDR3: CASSERDRDQPQHF. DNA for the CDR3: TGTGCCAGCAGCGAACGGGACAGGGATCAGCCCCAGCATTTT.

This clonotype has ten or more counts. CDR3 loop: CSVPRGTDTGELFF. Here the CDR3 DNA reads TGCAGCGTTCCCAGGGGCACAGATACCGGGGAGCTGTTTTTT. The rearrangement links TRBV29-1 to TRBJ2-2, with D possibly TRBD1 on 6 matching bases. CDR3 length equals 14 residues. V lost 5 bases, J lost 5 bases, and 15 bases lay in between. Germline CDR1 is SQVTM and CDR2 is ANQGSEA.

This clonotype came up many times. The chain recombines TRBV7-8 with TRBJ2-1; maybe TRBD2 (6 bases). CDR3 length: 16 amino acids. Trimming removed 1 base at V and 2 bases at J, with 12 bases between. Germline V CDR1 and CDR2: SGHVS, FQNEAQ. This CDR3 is CASSLVGGAAYNEQFF. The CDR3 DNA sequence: TGTGCCAGCAGCTTAGTGGGGGGAGCGGCCTACAATGAGCAGTTCTTC.

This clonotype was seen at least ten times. CDR3 DNA: TGTGCCAGCAGCTTGGCTTCGACAAGCACAGATACGCAGTATTTT. This codes for CASSLASTSTDTQYF. This chain joins TRBV5-5 and TRBJ2-3; D is unresolved. The CDR3 consists of 15 residues. V lost 0 bases and J 0 bases, leaving 8 bases between the germline ends. Germline V gene sequence: CDR1 SGHKS, CDR2 YYEKEE (reference sequence).

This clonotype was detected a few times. The CDR3 spells CASKGGTGELFF. The CDR3 nucleotides read TGTGCCAGCAAGGGGGGGACCGGGGAGCTGTTTTTT. The chain is built from TRBV7-7 and TRBJ2-2, with D possibly being TRBD2 (7 bases). The CDR3 covers 12 residues. The V end was cut by 7 bases, the J end by 5 bases, with 8 bases between. Germline V gives CDR1 SSHAT, CDR2 FNYEAQ (reference sequence).

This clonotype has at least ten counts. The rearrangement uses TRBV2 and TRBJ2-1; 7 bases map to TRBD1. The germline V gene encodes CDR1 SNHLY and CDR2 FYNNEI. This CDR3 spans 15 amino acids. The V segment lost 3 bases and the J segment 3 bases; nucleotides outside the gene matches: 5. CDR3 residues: CASSDVQGFYNEQFF. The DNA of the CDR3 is TGTGCCAGCAGTGATGTACAGGGGTTCTACAATGAGCAGTTCTTC.

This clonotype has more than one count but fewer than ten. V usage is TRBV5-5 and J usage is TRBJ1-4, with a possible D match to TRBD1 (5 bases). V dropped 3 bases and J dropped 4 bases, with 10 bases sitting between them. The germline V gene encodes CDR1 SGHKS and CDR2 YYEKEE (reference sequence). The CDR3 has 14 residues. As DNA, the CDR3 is TGTGCCAGCAGCTCGGGACTGCTTAATGAAAAACTGTTTTTT. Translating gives CASSSGLLNEKLFF.

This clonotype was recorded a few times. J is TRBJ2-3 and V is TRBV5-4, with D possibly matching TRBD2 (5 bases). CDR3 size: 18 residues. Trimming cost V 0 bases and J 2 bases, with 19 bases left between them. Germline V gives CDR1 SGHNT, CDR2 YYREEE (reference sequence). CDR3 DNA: TGTGCCAGCAGCTTGGCCGGGAAGGCTAGCCGCCACACAGATACGCAGTATTTT. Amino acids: CASSLAGKASRHTDTQYF. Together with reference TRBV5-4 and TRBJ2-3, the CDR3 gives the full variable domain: ETGVTQSPTHLIKTRGQQVTLRCSSQSGHNTVSWYQQALGQGPQFIFQYYREEENGRGNFPPRFSGLQFPNYSSELNVNALELDDSALYLCASSLAGKASRHTDTQYFGPGTRLTVL.

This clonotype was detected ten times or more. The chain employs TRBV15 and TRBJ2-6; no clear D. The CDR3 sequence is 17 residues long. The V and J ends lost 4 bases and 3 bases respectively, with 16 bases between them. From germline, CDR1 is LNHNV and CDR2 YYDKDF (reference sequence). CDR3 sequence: CATSTDGSYLGANVLTF. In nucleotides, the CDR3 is TGTGCCACCAGCACCGATGGCAGTTACCTTGGGGCCAACGTCCTGACTTTC.

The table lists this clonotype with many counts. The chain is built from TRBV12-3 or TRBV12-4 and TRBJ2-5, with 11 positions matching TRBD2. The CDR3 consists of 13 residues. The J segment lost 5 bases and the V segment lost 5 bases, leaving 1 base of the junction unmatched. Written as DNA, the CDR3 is TGTGCCAGCAGTCGACTAGCGGGGGAGACCCAGTACTTC. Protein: CASSRLAGETQYF.

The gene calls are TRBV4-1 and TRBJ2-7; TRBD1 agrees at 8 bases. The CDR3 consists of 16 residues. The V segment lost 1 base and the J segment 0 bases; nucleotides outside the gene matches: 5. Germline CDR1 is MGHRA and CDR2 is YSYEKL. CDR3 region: CASSQGTGFSSYEQYF. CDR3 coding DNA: TGCGCCAGCAGCCAAGGGACAGGGTTCAGCTCCTACGAGCAGTACTTC.

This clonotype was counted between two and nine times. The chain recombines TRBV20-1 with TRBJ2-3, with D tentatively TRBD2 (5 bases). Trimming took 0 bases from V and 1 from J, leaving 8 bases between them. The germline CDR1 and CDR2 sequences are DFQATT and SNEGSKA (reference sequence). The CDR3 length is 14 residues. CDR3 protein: CSARERAGTDTQYF. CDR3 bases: TGCAGTGCTAGAGAGCGGGCGGGCACAGATACGCAGTATTTT.

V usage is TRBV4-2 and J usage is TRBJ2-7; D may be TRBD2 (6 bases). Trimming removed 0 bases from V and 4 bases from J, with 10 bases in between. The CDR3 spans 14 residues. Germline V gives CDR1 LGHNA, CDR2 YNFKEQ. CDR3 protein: CASSQDSSGYEQYF. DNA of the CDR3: TGTGCCAGCAGCCAAGATAGTAGCGGTTACGAGCAGTACTTC.

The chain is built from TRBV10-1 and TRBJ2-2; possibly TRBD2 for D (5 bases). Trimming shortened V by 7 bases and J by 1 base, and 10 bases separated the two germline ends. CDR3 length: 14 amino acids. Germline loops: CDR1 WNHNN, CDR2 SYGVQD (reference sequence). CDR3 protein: CASIGELNTGELFF. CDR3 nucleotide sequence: TGCGCCAGCATTGGGGAGCTGAACACCGGGGAGCTGTTTTTT.

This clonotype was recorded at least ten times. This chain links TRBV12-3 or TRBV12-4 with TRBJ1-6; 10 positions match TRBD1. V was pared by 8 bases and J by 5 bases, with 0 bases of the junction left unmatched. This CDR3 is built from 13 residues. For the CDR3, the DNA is TGTGCCAGCGGACAGGGGGATAATTCACCCCTCCACTTT. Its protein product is CASGQGDNSPLHF.

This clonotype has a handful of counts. Here the CDR3 reads CASSLAPGQGPETQYF. The CDR3 region has the DNA TGTGCCAGCAGCTTAGCCCCGGGACAGGGACCAGAGACCCAGTACTTC. The chain recombines TRBV7-7 with TRBJ2-5, with 9 bases identical to TRBD1. The CDR3 is 16 amino acids. The ends lost 0 bases at V and 4 bases at J; junction bases unmatched: 6. Germline V gene data show CDR1 as SSHAT and CDR2 as FNYEAQ (reference sequence).

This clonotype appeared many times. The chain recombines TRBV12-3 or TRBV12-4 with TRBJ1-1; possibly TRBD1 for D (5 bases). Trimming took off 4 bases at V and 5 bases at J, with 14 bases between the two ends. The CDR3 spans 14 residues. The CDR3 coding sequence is TGTGCCAGCAGTTCGGGGACCGTGATAACTGAAGCTTTCTTT. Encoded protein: CASSSGTVITEAFF.

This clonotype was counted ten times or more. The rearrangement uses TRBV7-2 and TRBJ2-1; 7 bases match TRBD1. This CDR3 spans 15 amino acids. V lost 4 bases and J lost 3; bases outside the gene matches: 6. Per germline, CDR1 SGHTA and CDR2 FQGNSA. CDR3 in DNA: TGTGCCAGCAGCTCTTACAGGGGTTACTACAATGAGCAGTTCTTC. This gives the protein CASSSYRGYYNEQFF.